This T cell receptor beta chain was captured in a study of blood T cell repertoires in COVID-19. Source study methods: How many nucleated cells were present was estimated from reference gene primer amplification. Data came from immunoSEQ multiplex PCR; TCRdb stores just in-frame clones and leaves some out. D and trimming come from the DNA, and the V and J calls and clone size come from that table. Of about 110,000 clones in the sample, 80% were seen once. Germline loops: CDR1 SGHNT, CDR2 YYREEE (reference sequence). The CDR3 covers 16 residues. Between the trimmed V and J ends, which lost 2 bases and 3 bases, there was a span of 18 bases.

The clonotype was recovered from a man aged 65 to 85 with acute or convalescent COVID-19. V is TRBV5-4 and J is TRBJ2-7; perhaps TRBD2 as D (6 bases). Sequencing was done on a sample of peripheral blood. The CDR3 DNA is TGTGCCAGCAGCTTTGGAGGGACCCTTCGGGGCTACGAGCAGTACTTC. This translates into CASSFGGTLRGYEQYF.